These T cell receptor beta chains were read from a single sample in a study of T cell clones after liver transplantation. TCRdb keeps only in-frame clones here, not all; method: immunoSEQ multiplex PCR. The top ten hold around 9.1% of the sample, which has 45,000 to 60,000 clones, roughly 71% seen once. Source: CD4+ T cells from blood, taken at the 22-month timepoint. The receptors were sampled from a human patient who received a liver transplant. Some T cells may be supplied by the graft donor. CDR3s include the opening cysteine and the closing phenylalanine or tryptophan. The order of the fields is D gene, V gene, J gene, CDR3 DNA, CDR3 protein. D genes are given only for firm matches.

>.|TRBV2|TRBJ2-6
TGTGCCAGCAGCCGCGATGGCTCTGGGGCCAACGTCCTGACTTTC
CASSRDGSGANVLTF
>.|TRBV4-2|TRBJ1-5
TGTGCCAGCAGCCAGGGGCTCGTGACCGTCAATCAGCCCCAGCATTTT
CASSQGLVTVNQPQHF
>TRBD1|TRBV5-4|TRBJ2-5
TGTGCCAGCAGCTTGAAGGGACAGGGGACAGAGACCCAGTACTTC
CASSLKGQGTETQYF
>TRBD2|TRBV11-2|TRBJ2-1
TGTGCCAGCAGCTCGGTCCTAGCGGGGGGTTACAATGAGCAGTTCTTC
CASSSVLAGGYNEQFF
>TRBD1|TRBV2|TRBJ1-5
TGTGCCAGCAGTGGGACAGGGGAGCAGCCCCAGCATTTT
CASSGTGEQPQHF
>.|TRBV19|TRBJ2-3
TGTGCCAGTATGGGGCGGAACACAGATACGCAGTATTTT
CASMGRNTDTQYF
>TRBD1|TRBV6-1|TRBJ2-2
TGTGCCAGCAGTGAATCTGGGACAGGGGGCGGCGGGGAGCTGTTTTTT
CASSESGTGGGGELFF
>.|TRBV7-6|TRBJ2-1
TGTGCCAGCAGCTACACTCGACACGAAGGGTACAATGAGCAGTTCTTC
CASSYTRHEGYNEQFF
>TRBD1|TRBV7-2|TRBJ2-7
TGTGCCAGCAGCTTCGGGACAGGGTCTTACGAGCAGTACTTC
CASSFGTGSYEQYF
>.|TRBV10-2|TRBJ2-3
TGCGCCAGCCGACAGGGAGGGACAGATACGCAGTATTTT
CASRQGGTDTQYF
>.|TRBV7-9|TRBJ2-2
TGTGCCAGCAGCCCTGGACAGTTCGGGGAGCTGTTTTTT
CASSPGQFGELFF